This note documents a single T cell receptor beta chain sequence. The read terminates 3 residues ahead of where the CDR3 ends, so the germline J gene completes it. This sample is part of a study of T cells in women clearing cervical HPV infection. This table comes from immunoSEQ multiplex PCR, and its TCRdb copy is limited to in-frame clones, with some not included. This sample contains approximately 12,000 clones. In germline, CDR1 is KGHSY, CDR2 FQNENV. The CDR3 runs 14 residues. V gave up 4 bases and J gave up 2 bases, with 11 bases separating them. Input material: blood buffy coat. The source is a woman aged 18-70 years with a cervical HPV16 infection that either progressed to CIN3+ or cleared (not recorded which). This chain connects TRBV16 to TRBJ1-2; tentatively, D is TRBD1 (5 bases). CDR3 bases read: TGTGCCAGCAGCCTCGATGGGGGGAACTATGGC. Protein: CASSLDGGNYG. Given in full, the CDR3 is CASSLDGGNYGYTF.